This T cell receptor (beta chain) was obtained from a study of blood T cell repertoires in COVID-19. Study in general: Samples came from the United States, Italy and Spain, spanning acute and convalescent COVID-19.

How the authors handled the data: Amplification of reference gene primers provided the estimated nucleated cell counts. Assay: immunoSEQ multiplex PCR; the TCRdb copy retains only in-frame clones and omits some. V and J calls and clone size come straight from that table; D and trimming were deduced from the DNA. Of approximately 78,000 clones in the sample, 75% to 90% were seen once. This CDR3 is built from 13 residues. Germline CDR1 SGHTA, CDR2 FQGTGA. V was cut by 2 bases and J by 8 bases, with 13 bases left in between. What was sequenced was peripheral blood. This TCR was sampled from an elderly woman with acute or convalescent COVID-19. This chain uses TRBV7-3 with TRBJ2-7; possible D gene TRBD2, 5 bases. DNA for the CDR3: TGTGCCAGCAGCTTAGATGAGGGCGGGCAGCAGTACTTC. Amino acids: CASSLDEGGQQYF.